These 31 T cell receptor beta chains were sequenced from one sample in a study of cytomegalovirus exposure and HLA in healthy donors. Both 60 Vbeta primers and 13 Jbeta primers went into the PCR. Assay used: immunoSEQ multiplex PCR; TCRdb lists only in-frame clones, some missing. The sample shows around 120,000 clones, 70% to 80% of them seen only once. The sequenced material came from PBMCs. Receptors were obtained from a woman in her forties in good health and CMV-seropositive.

This chain joins TRBV10-3 and TRBJ2-1; TRBD1 matches at 8 bases. The V gene end was trimmed by 3 bases and the J gene end by 9 bases; junction bases not matched to a gene: 10. Germline V gene lookup returns CDR1 ENHRY and CDR2 SYGVKD. The CDR3 totals 15 residues. CDR3 in amino acids: CAISDGTGSRREQFF. In DNA, the CDR3 is TGTGCCATCAGTGATGGGACAGGCTCGAGGCGTGAGCAGTTCTTC.

The chain has TRBV7-9 and TRBJ1-5, with TRBD1 matching over 7 bases. Germline trimming cut 4 bases from V and 3 bases from J; bases unmatched to any gene: 3. CDR1 is SEHNR, CDR2 FQNEAQ, per germline (reference sequence). CDR3 length: 14 amino acids. The DNA of the CDR3 is TGTGCCAGCAGCTCCACAGGGGTCAATCAGCCCCAGCATTTT. Translating it yields CASSSTGVNQPQHF. Complete variable domain (other parts from reference TRBV7-9 and TRBJ1-5): DTGVSQNPRHKITKRGQNVTFRCDPISEHNRLYWYRQTLGQGPEFLTYFQNEAQLEKSRLLSDRFSAERPKGSFSTLEIQRTEQGDSAMYLCASSSTGVNQPQHFGDGTRLSIL.

This clone was recorded once. The V and J genes are TRBV5-4 and TRBJ2-1; D gene ambiguous. Trimming shortened V by 5 bases and J by 5 bases, and 11 bases separated the two germline ends. In germline, CDR1 is SGHNT, CDR2 YYREEE (reference sequence). This CDR3 spans 13 amino acids. The CDR3 loop reads CASSPSFDNEQFF. The CDR3 nucleotides are TGTGCCAGCAGTCCGAGTTTCGACAATGAGCAGTTCTTC.

This chain links TRBV2 with TRBJ2-7; TRBD2 aligns across 10 bases. In germline, CDR1 is SNHLY, CDR2 FYNNEI. Trimming cost V 2 bases and J 0 bases; bases outside gene matches: 16. The length of the CDR3 is 20 residues. As DNA, the CDR3 is TGTGCCAGCAGTGAACCCGACAGGACTGATAGCGGGAGGTCCTCCTACGAGCAGTACTTC. Translated: CASSEPDRTDSGRSSYEQYF.

The chain carries TRBV18 and TRBJ1-3; possibly TRBD1 for D (6 bases). Germline-derived CDR1 and CDR2 are KGHSH and LQKENI. The CDR3 runs 17 residues. V was pared by 3 bases and J by 3 bases, with 18 bases between. The CDR3 DNA reads TGTGCCAGCTCACCCCAAGACAGGCCCGGGCTTGGAAACACCATATATTTT. It encodes CASSPQDRPGLGNTIYF.

This clone occurred a few times. The V gene is TRBV5-1, the J gene TRBJ2-7, with 10 bases matching TRBD1. Germline-derived CDR1 and CDR2 are SGHRS and YFSETQ. This CDR3 contains 16 residues. The trim removed 5 bases at V and 2 bases at J, leaving 10 bases unmatched. CDR3 nucleotides: TGCGCCAGCAGTCTCGACAGGGGGCCCCTTACCTACGAGCAGTACTTC. Its protein product is CASSLDRGPLTYEQYF.

V is TRBV4-3 and J is TRBJ2-7; no clear D. The CDR3 runs to 13 residues. Per the germline V gene, CDR1 is LGHNA and CDR2 is YSLEER. Between the trimmed V and J ends, which lost 3 bases and 7 bases, there was a span of 13 bases. CDR3 loop: CASSHRVEVEQYF. The CDR3 region has the DNA TGCGCCAGCAGCCACCGAGTCGAGGTTGAGCAGTACTTC.

This chain uses TRBV7-9 with TRBJ1-1; perhaps TRBD1 as D (5 bases). The CDR3 has 17 residues. The V and J ends lost 1 base and 6 bases respectively, with 21 bases between them. CDR1 SEHNR and CDR2 FQNEAQ come from the germline V gene (reference sequence). The CDR3 loop reads CASSLGIRDSGQAEAFF. Here the CDR3 DNA reads TGTGCCAGCAGCTTAGGTATCAGGGACTCCGGACAAGCTGAAGCTTTCTTT.

The chain combines TRBV6-5 with TRBJ1-6; 7 bases agree with TRBD1. Trimming removed 10 bases from V and 8 bases from J; junction bases left unmatched: 8. This CDR3 region has 13 residues. From germline, CDR1 is MNHEY and CDR2 SVGAGI. The CDR3 DNA is TGTGCCACCAAGACAGGGCGAGATTCACCCCTCCACTTT. This codes for CATKTGRDSPLHF.

This chain connects TRBV4-1 to TRBJ2-1, with D uncertain. Germline CDR1 is MGHRA and CDR2 is YSYEKL. The CDR3 contains 15 residues. V lost 4 bases, J lost 5 bases, and 15 bases lay in between. The CDR3 DNA sequence: TGCGCCAGCAGCCGTACTGGTCAGGCCGACAATGAGCAGTTCTTC. Its translation: CASSRTGQADNEQFF.

For this clone: Sequence at one end of the junction differs from germline and may be a read error. The chain has TRBV5-3 and TRBJ2-7; D not certain. TRBV5-3 is an open reading frame whose function is uncertain. The CDR3 is 13 amino acids. The CDR3 DNA follows: TGTGCCAGAAGCCCCCTGGGCCCCTACGGGCAGTACTTC. Its protein product is CARSPLGPYGQYF.

The chain links TRBV25-1 to TRBJ1-3; no definite D call. Germline CDR1 MGHDK, CDR2 SYGVNS. The CDR3 is 15 amino acids. With 5 bases removed from V and 0 bases from J, the gap between germline ends came to 11 bases. CDR3 sequence: CASSKSQNSGNTIYF. Written as DNA, the CDR3 is TGTGCCAGCAGTAAGTCCCAGAACTCTGGAAACACCATATATTTT. Supplemented by reference TRBV25-1 and TRBJ1-3, the full variable domain reads EADIYQTPRYLVIGTGKKITLECSQTMGHDKMYWYQQDPGMELHLIHYSYGVNSTEKGDLSSESTVSRIRTEHFPLTLESARPSHTSQYLCASSKSQNSGNTIYFGEGSWLTVV.

The rearrangement joins TRBV30 to TRBJ2-1; the D is unclear. Per germline, CDR1 GTSNPN and CDR2 SVGIG (reference sequence). The CDR3 is 13 amino acids. Trimming cost V 1 base and J 6 bases, with 10 bases left between them. The CDR3 region has the DNA TGTGCCTGGAGTGAACTAATTCGCAATGAGCAGTTCTTC. Translating gives CAWSELIRNEQFF.

CDR3 sequence: CASSVDGSGRGSHTGELFF. The CDR3 DNA reads as TGTGCCAGCAGCGTAGATGGTAGCGGGAGGGGATCCCACACCGGGGAGCTGTTTTTT. The genes are TRBV9 and TRBJ2-2; 11 bases map to TRBD2. This CDR3 region has 19 residues. V was pared by 0 bases and J by 3 bases, with 10 bases of the junction left unmatched. In germline, CDR1 is SGDLS, CDR2 YYNGEE.

This clone was seen just once. V gene TRBV7-8 combines with J gene TRBJ1-4, with TRBD1 matching over 9 bases. With V trimmed by 1 base and J by 7 bases, 4 bases remained unmatched. The V gene's germline CDR1 is SGHVS and CDR2 FQNEAQ. This CDR3 comprises 15 residues. Here the CDR3 reads CASSLDGTGLEKLFF. CDR3 sequence (DNA): TGTGCCAGCAGCTTAGACGGGACAGGGCTTGAAAAACTGTTTTTT. Together with reference TRBV7-8 and TRBJ1-4, the CDR3 gives the full variable domain: GAGVSQSPRYKVAKRGQDVALRCDPISGHVSLFWYQQALGQGPEFLTYFQNEAQLDKSGLPSDRFFAERPEGSVSTLKIQRTQQEDSAVYLCASSLDGTGLEKLFFGSGTQLSVL.

The V gene is TRBV6-1, the J gene TRBJ1-6; 7 bases align to TRBD1. Germline loops: CDR1 MNHNS, CDR2 SASEGT. CDR3 length: 15 amino acids. Trimming took 4 bases from V and 7 from J; bases not matched to a gene: 7. The CDR3 region has the DNA TGTGCCAGCAGTGCCAGACAGGGATCGAATTCACCCCTCCACTTT. Its protein is CASSARQGSNSPLHF.

This clone showed up just once. The rearrangement uses TRBV5-1 and TRBJ2-6; 9 bases map to TRBD1. Germline V gives CDR1 SGHRS, CDR2 YFSETQ. J was trimmed by 2 bases and V by 4 bases; bases with no gene match: 19. The CDR3 loop spans 21 amino acids. CDR3 coding DNA: TGCGCCAGCAGCCCATCGGGGCCTAAGTGGGGACAGGGTGCTGGGGCCAACGTCCTGACTTTC. It codes for CASSPSGPKWGQGAGANVLTF.

V and J are TRBV19 and TRBJ2-7; D is possibly TRBD2 (6 bases). This CDR3 contains 14 residues. The germline gives CDR1 LNHDA, CDR2 SQIVND (reference sequence). The V gene lost 5 bases and the J gene lost 4 bases, with 15 bases spanning the gap. The CDR3 region has the DNA TGTGCCAGTAGTGCGGCGGAGGGCCTATACGAGCAGTACTTC. It encodes CASSAAEGLYEQYF.

In this sample, this clone turned up a few times. The chain combines TRBV6-1 with TRBJ1-3; weak D call: TRBD1 (5 bases). The germline CDR1 and CDR2 sequences are MNHNS and SASEGT. The V gene lost 4 bases and the J gene lost 0 bases, with 16 bases spanning the gap. The CDR3 sequence is 17 residues long. CDR3 sequence reads: CASSAKSGGFSGNTIYF. The CDR3 DNA sequence: TGTGCCAGCAGTGCCAAGTCGGGGGGGTTCTCTGGAAACACCATATATTTT.

This rearrangement joins TRBV5-6 to TRBJ1-2; no definite D call. The germline gives CDR1 SGHDT, CDR2 YYEEEE. Trimming pared 1 base from V and 5 bases from J, leaving 9 bases between. The CDR3 length is 13 residues. Here the CDR3 DNA reads TGTGCCAGCAGCTTGAACGAGATTTATGGCTACACCTTC. Amino acid sequence: CASSLNEIYGYTF.

The rearrangement links TRBV2 to TRBJ1-2, with 12 bases aligning to TRBD1. V shed 8 bases, J shed 8 bases, and the junction held 9 bases outside the gene matches. Germline loops: CDR1 SNHLY, CDR2 FYNNEI. The CDR3 consists of 14 residues. CDR3 amino acids: CASAPGQGASGYTF. CDR3 DNA sequence: TGTGCCAGCGCCCCGGGACAGGGGGCGTCCGGCTACACCTTC.

The chain recombines TRBV15 with TRBJ1-3, with D possibly TRBD1 on 5 matching bases. Trimming cost V 2 bases and J 0 bases, with 8 bases left between them. The germline V gene has CDR1 LNHNV and CDR2 YYDKDF (reference sequence). The CDR3 is made up of 15 amino acids. The CDR3 sequence: CATSRSDSSGNTIYF. In DNA, the CDR3 is TGTGCCACCAGCAGATCTGACAGCTCTGGAAACACCATATATTTT.

The chain uses TRBV27 and TRBJ1-4; a weak D match, TRBD1 (6 bases). V was clipped by 5 bases and J by 4 bases, with 11 bases between them. Germline V gives CDR1 MNHEY, CDR2 SMNVEV (reference sequence). The CDR3 totals 14 residues. The CDR3: CASSKTGGNEKLFF. The DNA for the CDR3 is TGTGCCAGCAGTAAGACAGGAGGTAATGAAAAACTGTTTTTT.

This clone has more than one count but fewer than ten. This chain uses TRBV7-2 with TRBJ2-1; 9 bases fit TRBD2. In germline, CDR1 is SGHTA, CDR2 FQGNSA. The CDR3 contains 15 residues. The ends lost 1 base at V and 7 bases at J; junction bases unmatched: 5. This CDR3 reads CASSLVSGGTNEQFF. Written as DNA, the CDR3 is TGTGCCAGCAGCTTAGTTAGCGGGGGTACGAATGAGCAGTTCTTC.

This clone was detected a few times. V and J are TRBV15 and TRBJ1-5; 9 bases are shared with TRBD1. The germline CDR1 and CDR2 sequences are LNHNV and YYDKDF (reference sequence). CDR3 length: 15 amino acids. V gave up 3 bases and J gave up 4 bases; unmatched junction bases: 4. Here the CDR3 reads CATSRGQGLNQPQHF. CDR3 in DNA: TGTGCCACCAGCAGGGGACAGGGCCTTAATCAGCCCCAGCATTTT.

The gene calls are TRBV19 and TRBJ1-1; 9 nucleotides match TRBD1. Losses at the gene ends were 7 bases for V and 1 base for J; bases not matched to a gene: 7. This CDR3 region has 15 residues. Germline CDR1 is LNHDA and CDR2 is SQIVND (reference sequence). CDR3 DNA: TGTGCCAGTACCCATGGACAGGGGAAGAACACTGAAGCTTTCTTT. Its protein product is CASTHGQGKNTEAFF.

The chain uses TRBV29-1 and TRBJ1-1; D is unresolved. This CDR3 region has 10 residues. The germline gives CDR1 SQVTM, CDR2 ANQGSEA. V lost 7 bases to trimming and J lost 5 bases, with 8 bases between them. Here the CDR3 reads CSALRTEAFF. Here the CDR3 DNA reads TGCAGCGCTCTACGTACTGAAGCTTTCTTT.

CDR3 bases: TGTGCCAGCAGCCGGGGGGCATCGAACACCGGGGAGCTGTTTTTT. This sequence encodes CASSRGASNTGELFF. The rearrangement joins TRBV11-2 to TRBJ2-2, with a tentative D call TRBD2 (7 bases). Between the trimmed V and J ends, which lost 5 bases and 0 bases, there was a span of 10 bases. CDR3 size: 15 residues. The V gene's germline CDR1 is SGHAT and CDR2 FQNNGV.

The genes are TRBV2 and TRBJ1-6; D is unresolved. CDR1 is SNHLY, CDR2 FYNNEI, per germline. The V end lost 3 bases, the J end lost 9 bases, and 9 bases lay between the germline ends. This CDR3 is built from 13 residues. CDR3 sequence (DNA): TGTGCCAGCAGTGAGGAGACGGGTTCACCCCTCCACTTT. It codes for CASSEETGSPLHF.

The CDR3 nucleotides read TGTGCCAGCGGGACCCAGGGGGCGGATACGCAGTATTTT. Residues: CASGTQGADTQYF. The chain joins TRBV25-1 to TRBJ2-3; TRBD1 agrees at 8 bases. With 8 bases clipped from V and 6 bases from J, the junction kept 7 bases outside the gene matches. Per germline, CDR1 MGHDK and CDR2 SYGVNS. The CDR3 totals 13 residues. Based on the CDR3 plus reference TRBV25-1 and TRBJ2-3, the full variable domain is EADIYQTPRYLVIGTGKKITLECSQTMGHDKMYWYQQDPGMELHLIHYSYGVNSTEKGDLSSESTVSRIRTEHFPLTLESARPSHTSQYLCASGTQGADTQYFGPGTRLTVL.

CDR3 nucleotide sequence: TGTGCCAGCAGCTTAGGGGACAGGGGAAGGAATGAGCAGTTCTTC. Its protein product is CASSLGDRGRNEQFF. The chain joins TRBV7-2 to TRBJ2-1; 10 positions agree with TRBD1. Germline CDR1 reads SGHTA; CDR2 reads FQGNSA. The ends lost 1 base at V and 7 bases at J; junction bases unmatched: 4. This CDR3 contains 15 residues.